The TCR beta chain described here comes from a study of blood T cell repertoires in COVID-19. The overall study: Some COVID-19 samples were acute and others convalescent; all came from the United States, Italy and Spain. In each case, the material was cDNA or gDNA derived from T cells, B-cell-depleted T cells, or PBMCs.

The sample holds a few counts of this clone. Germline values: CDR1 SGHAT, CDR2 FQNNGV. Losses at the gene ends were 5 bases for V and 8 bases for J; bases not matched to a gene: 7. The CDR3 is 14 amino acids. The authors' processing: The authors estimated nucleated cell counts from reference gene primer amplification. The repertoire was sequenced with immunoSEQ multiplex PCR; TCRdb's copy has only in-frame clones and lacks some. That table is the source of V, J and clone size, and D and trimming were worked out from the DNA. The sample shows 110,000 or so clones, 60% to 85% of them seen only once. V is TRBV11-2 and J is TRBJ1-2; 11 bases line up with TRBD1. The sequenced sample consisted of peripheral blood. The sequence was collected from a man between 65 and 80 years old with acute or convalescent COVID-19. The CDR3 DNA is TGTGCCAGCAGCCAGGACAGGGGGCGAACGGGCTACACCTTC. Translation gives CASSQDRGRTGYTF.